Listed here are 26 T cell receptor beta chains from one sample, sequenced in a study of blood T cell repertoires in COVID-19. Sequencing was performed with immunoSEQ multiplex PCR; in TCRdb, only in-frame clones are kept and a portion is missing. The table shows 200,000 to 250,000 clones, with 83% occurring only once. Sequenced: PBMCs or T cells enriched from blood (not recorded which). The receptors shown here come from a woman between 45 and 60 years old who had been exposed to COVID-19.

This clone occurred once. The CDR3 loop reads CASSPGRELYEQYF. In nucleotides, the CDR3 is TGTGCCAGCAGCCCAGGACGGGAACTCTACGAGCAGTACTTC. The genes are TRBV11-1 and TRBJ2-7; tentative D call: TRBD2 (5 bases). V dropped 5 bases and J dropped 3 bases, with 14 bases sitting between them. CDR1 is SGHAT, CDR2 FQDESV, per germline (reference sequence). The CDR3 loop spans 14 amino acids. The full variable domain, completed using reference TRBV11-1 and TRBJ2-7, is EAEVAQSPRYKITEKSQAVAFWCDPISGHATLYWYRQILGQGPELLVQFQDESVVDDSQLPKDRFSAERLKGVDSTLKIQPAELGDSAMYLCASSPGRELYEQYFGPGTRLTVT.

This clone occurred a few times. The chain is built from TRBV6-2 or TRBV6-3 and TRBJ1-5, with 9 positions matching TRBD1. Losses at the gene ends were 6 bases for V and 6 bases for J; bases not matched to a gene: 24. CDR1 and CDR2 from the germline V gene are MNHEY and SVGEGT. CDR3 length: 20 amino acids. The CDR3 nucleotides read TGTGCCAGCAGCCAAACCGGGACAGGGACCGAGGGAGGGTTTGGTCAGCCCCAGCATTTT. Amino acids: CASSQTGTGTEGGFGQPQHF.

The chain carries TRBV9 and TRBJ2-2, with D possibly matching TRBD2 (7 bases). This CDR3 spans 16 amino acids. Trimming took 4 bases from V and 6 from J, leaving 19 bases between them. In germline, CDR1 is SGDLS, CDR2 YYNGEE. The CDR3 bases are TGTGCCAGCAGCTGGGGGGCGGGAGCCGACCCCGGGGAGCTGTTTTTT. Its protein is CASSWGAGADPGELFF.

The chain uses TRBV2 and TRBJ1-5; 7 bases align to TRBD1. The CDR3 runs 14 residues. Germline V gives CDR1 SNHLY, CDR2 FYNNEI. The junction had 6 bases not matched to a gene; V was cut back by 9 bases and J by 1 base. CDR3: CASDRDSSNQPQHF. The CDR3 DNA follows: TGTGCCAGTGACAGGGATTCGAGCAATCAGCCCCAGCATTTT.

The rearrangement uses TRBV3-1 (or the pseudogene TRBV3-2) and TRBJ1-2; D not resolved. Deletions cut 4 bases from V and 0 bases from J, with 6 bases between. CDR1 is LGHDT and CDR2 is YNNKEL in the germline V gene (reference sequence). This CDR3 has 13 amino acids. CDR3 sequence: CASSPGPNYGYTF. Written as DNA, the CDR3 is TGTGCCAGCAGCCCTGGGCCTAACTATGGCTACACCTTC.

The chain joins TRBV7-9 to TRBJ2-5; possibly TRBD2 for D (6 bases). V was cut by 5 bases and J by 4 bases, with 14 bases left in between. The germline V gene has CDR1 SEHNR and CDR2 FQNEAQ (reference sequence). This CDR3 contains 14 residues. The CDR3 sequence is CASSAHMGGETQYF. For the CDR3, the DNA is TGTGCCAGCAGCGCCCATATGGGGGGAGAGACCCAGTACTTC.

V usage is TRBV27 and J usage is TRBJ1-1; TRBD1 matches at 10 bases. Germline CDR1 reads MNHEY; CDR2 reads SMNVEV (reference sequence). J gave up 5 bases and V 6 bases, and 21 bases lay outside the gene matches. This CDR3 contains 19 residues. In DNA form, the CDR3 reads TGTGCCAGCAGGGGGACAGGGGCTGCCCGACCGTTAGTAAGGACTGAAGCTTTCTTT. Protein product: CASRGTGAARPLVRTEAFF.

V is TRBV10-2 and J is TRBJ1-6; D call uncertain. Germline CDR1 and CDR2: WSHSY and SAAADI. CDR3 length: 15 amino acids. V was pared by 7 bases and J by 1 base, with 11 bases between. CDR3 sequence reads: CASTRGGSYNSPLHF. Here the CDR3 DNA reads TGCGCCAGCACCCGCGGAGGTTCCTATAATTCACCCCTCCACTTT.

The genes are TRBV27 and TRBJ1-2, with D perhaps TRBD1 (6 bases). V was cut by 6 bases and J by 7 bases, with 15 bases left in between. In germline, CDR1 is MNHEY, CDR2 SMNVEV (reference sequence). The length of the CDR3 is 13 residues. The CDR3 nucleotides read TGTGCCAGCAGCACCACAGGGACAAGTGGCTACACCTTC. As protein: CASSTTGTSGYTF.

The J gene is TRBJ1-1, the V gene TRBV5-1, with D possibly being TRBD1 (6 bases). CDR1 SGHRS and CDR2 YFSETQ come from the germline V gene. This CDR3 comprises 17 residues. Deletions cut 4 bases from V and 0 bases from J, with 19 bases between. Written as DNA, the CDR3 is TGCGCCAGCAGCGTACAGGGCACCCTCACGATGAACACTGAAGCTTTCTTT. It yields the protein CASSVQGTLTMNTEAFF.

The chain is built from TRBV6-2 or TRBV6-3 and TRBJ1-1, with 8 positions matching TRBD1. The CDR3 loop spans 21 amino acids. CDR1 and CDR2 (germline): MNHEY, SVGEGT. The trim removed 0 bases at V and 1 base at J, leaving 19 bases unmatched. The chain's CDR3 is CASSYSIGRGLSSIRNTEAFF. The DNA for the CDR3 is TGTGCCAGCAGTTACTCGATCGGCAGGGGGCTGAGCTCTATTAGGAACACTGAAGCTTTCTTT.

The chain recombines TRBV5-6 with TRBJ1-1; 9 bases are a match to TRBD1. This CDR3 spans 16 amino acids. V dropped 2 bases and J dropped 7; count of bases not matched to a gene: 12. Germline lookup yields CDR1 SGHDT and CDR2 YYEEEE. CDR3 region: CASSLRTGAVSGEAFF. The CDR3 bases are TGTGCCAGCAGCTTAAGGACAGGGGCGGTGAGCGGTGAAGCTTTCTTT.

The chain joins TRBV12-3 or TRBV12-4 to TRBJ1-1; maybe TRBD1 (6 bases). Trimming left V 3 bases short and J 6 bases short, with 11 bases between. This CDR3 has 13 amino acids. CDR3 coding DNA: TGTGCCAGCAGTTTTACACAGGGATCTGAAGCTTTCTTT. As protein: CASSFTQGSEAFF.

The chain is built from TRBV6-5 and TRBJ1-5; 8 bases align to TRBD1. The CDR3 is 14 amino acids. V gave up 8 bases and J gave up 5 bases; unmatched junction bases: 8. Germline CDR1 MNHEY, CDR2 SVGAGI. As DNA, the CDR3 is TGTGCCAGCCGAGGGACAGGAACATATCAGCCCCAGCATTTT. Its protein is CASRGTGTYQPQHF.

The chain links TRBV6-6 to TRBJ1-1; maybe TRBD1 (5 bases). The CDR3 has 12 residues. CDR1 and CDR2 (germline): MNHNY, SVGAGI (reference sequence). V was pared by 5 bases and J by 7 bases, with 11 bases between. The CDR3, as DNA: TGTGCCAGCAGTCCTAATAGGGGTGAAGCTTTCTTT. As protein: CASSPNRGEAFF.

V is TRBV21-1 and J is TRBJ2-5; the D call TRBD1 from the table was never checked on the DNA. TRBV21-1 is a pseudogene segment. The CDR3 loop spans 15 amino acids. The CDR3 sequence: CASSIYRDTQETQYF. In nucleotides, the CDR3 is TGTGCCAGCAGCATCTACCGGGACACTCAAGAGACCCAGTACTTC.

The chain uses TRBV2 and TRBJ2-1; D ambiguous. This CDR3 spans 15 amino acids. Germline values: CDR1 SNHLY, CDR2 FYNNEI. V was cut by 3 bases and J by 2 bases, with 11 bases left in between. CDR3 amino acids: CASSDLNQAYNEQFF. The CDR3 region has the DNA TGTGCCAGCAGTGATTTAAACCAGGCCTACAATGAGCAGTTCTTC.

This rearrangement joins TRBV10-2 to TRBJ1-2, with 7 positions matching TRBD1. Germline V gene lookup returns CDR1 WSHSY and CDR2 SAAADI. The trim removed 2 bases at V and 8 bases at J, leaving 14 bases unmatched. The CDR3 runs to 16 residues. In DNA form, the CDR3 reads TGCGCCAGCAGTGAGGGCAGGGGGACATCTATCCTCGGCTACACCTTC. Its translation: CASSEGRGTSILGYTF.

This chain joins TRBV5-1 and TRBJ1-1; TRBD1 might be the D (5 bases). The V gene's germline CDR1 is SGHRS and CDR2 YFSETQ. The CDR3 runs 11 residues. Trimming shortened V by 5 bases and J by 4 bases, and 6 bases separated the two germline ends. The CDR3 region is CASRGVTEAFF. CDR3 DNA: TGCGCCAGCAGAGGGGTCACTGAAGCTTTCTTT.

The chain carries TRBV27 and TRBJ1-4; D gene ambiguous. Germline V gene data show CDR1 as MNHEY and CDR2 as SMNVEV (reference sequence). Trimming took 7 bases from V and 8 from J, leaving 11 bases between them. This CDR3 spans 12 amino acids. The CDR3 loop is CASKRRGEKLFF. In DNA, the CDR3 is TGTGCCAGCAAAAGAAGAGGCGAAAAACTGTTTTTT.

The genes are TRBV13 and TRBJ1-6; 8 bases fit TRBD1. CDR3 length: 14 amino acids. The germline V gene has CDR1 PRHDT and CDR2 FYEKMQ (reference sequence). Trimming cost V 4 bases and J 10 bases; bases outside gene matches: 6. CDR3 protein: CASSYDRGGSPLHF. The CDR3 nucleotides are TGTGCCAGCAGCTACGACAGGGGAGGCTCACCCCTCCACTTT.

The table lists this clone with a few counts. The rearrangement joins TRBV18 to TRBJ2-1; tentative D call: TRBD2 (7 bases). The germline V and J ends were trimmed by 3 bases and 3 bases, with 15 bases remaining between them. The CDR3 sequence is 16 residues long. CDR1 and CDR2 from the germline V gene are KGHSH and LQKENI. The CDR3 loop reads CASSPIQGGDYNEQFF. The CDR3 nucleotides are TGTGCCAGCTCACCCATACAGGGAGGGGACTACAATGAGCAGTTCTTC.

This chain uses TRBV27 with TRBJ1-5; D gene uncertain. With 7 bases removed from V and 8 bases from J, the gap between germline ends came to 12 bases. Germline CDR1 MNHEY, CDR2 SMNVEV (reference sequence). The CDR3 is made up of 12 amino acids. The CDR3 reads CASTLPREPQHF. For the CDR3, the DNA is TGTGCCAGCACCCTCCCAAGAGAGCCCCAGCATTTT.

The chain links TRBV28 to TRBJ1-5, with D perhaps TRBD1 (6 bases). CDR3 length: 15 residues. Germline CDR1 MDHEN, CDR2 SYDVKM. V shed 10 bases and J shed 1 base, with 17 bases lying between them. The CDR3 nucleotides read TGTGCCACTAAAGGACAGCCCTCCAGCAATCAGCCCCAGCATTTT. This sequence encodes CATKGQPSSNQPQHF.

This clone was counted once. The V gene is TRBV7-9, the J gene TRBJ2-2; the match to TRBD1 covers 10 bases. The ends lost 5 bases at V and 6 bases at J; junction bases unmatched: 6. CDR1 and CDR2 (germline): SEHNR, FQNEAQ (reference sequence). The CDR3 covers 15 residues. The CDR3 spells CASSVKGQGSGELFF. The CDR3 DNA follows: TGTGCCAGCAGCGTAAAGGGACAGGGGTCCGGGGAGCTGTTTTTT. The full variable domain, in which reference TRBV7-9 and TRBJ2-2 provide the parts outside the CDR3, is DTGVSQNPRHKITKRGQNVTFRCDPISEHNRLYWYRQTLGQGPEFLTYFQNEAQLEKSRLLSDRFSAERPKGSFSTLEIQRTEQGDSAMYLCASSVKGQGSGELFFGEGSRLTVL.

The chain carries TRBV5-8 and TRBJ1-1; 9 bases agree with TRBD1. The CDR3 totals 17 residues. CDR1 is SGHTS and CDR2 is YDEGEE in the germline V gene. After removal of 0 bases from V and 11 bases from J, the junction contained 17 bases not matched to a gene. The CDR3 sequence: CASSLVGWDRDGEGAFF. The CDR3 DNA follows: TGTGCCAGCAGCTTGGTAGGATGGGACAGGGATGGTGAAGGGGCTTTCTTT.